Listed here are 26 T cell receptor beta chains from one sample, sequenced in a study of T cell changes during pregnancy in multiple sclerosis. Profiling relied on immunoSEQ multiplex PCR, and the TCRdb table lists in-frame clones only, not all of them. The table lists approximately 100,000 clones, roughly 93% of them singletons. The sequenced sample was peripheral blood, obtained after pregnancy. The source is a female donor with multiple sclerosis, enrolled in a pregnancy study.

This clone was seen more than once but under ten times. This chain joins TRBV28 and TRBJ2-3; possibly TRBD2 for D (5 bases). The V gene lost 6 bases and the J gene lost 2 bases, with 6 bases spanning the gap. CDR3 size: 12 residues. Germline assignment: CDR1 MDHEN and CDR2 SYDVKM. The CDR3 protein is CASRDFTDTQYF. The DNA of the CDR3 is TGTGCCAGCAGGGACTTCACAGATACGCAGTATTTT.

V is TRBV5-1 and J is TRBJ2-1, with D perhaps TRBD1 (6 bases). Germline V gene data show CDR1 as SGHRS and CDR2 as YFSETQ. The CDR3 runs 15 residues. Trimming stripped 0 bases from V and 4 bases from J, with 11 bases between. The CDR3 nucleotides are TGCGCCAGCAGCTTGGGTGGGACAAATTACAATGAGCAGTTCTTC. Translation: CASSLGGTNYNEQFF.

This sequence joins TRBV2 and TRBJ2-7, with D possibly being TRBD1 (6 bases). The CDR3 spans 12 residues. V was trimmed by 9 bases and J by 6 bases, leaving 15 bases between them. Germline values: CDR1 SNHLY, CDR2 FYNNEI. CDR3 in DNA: TGTGCCAGTTCTCAGGGGCCGAGCGAGCAGTACTTC. It translates to CASSQGPSEQYF.

The V call is TRBV5-1, the J call TRBJ2-7; TRBD2 matches at 16 bases. Germline V gives CDR1 SGHRS, CDR2 YFSETQ. J lost 5 bases, V lost 4 bases, and 6 bases had no gene match. The CDR3 consists of 16 residues. Here the CDR3 DNA reads TGCGCCAGCAGCGCGGGACTAGCGGGAGGGTCGCACGAGCAGTACTTC. Its translation: CASSAGLAGGSHEQYF.

The J gene is TRBJ2-5, the V gene TRBV11-3; weak D call: TRBD2 (6 bases). The CDR3 length is 13 residues. CDR1 is SGHNT and CDR2 is YENEEA in the germline V gene. Trimming cost V 4 bases and J 5 bases, with 11 bases left between them. For the CDR3, the DNA is TGTGCCAGCAGCTACGGGCGGGGCGAGACCCAGTACTTC. This sequence encodes CASSYGRGETQYF.

The chain recombines TRBV28 with TRBJ2-3, with 8 bases matching TRBD1. CDR3 length: 15 amino acids. With 6 bases clipped from V and 3 bases from J, the junction kept 8 bases outside the gene matches. The V gene's germline CDR1 is MDHEN and CDR2 SYDVKM. The chain's CDR3 is CASSSGGLWTDTQYF. CDR3 in DNA: TGTGCCAGCAGCTCAGGGGGCCTTTGGACAGATACGCAGTATTTT.

In its sample, this clone was seen once. V is TRBV19 and J is TRBJ2-7, with TRBD2 matching 8 bases. CDR3 length equals 17 residues. Germline CDR1 and CDR2: LNHDA and SQIVND (reference sequence). Germline trimming cut 6 bases from V and 2 bases from J; bases unmatched to any gene: 15. The CDR3: CASSPEGGGTTPYEQYF. For the CDR3, the DNA is TGTGCCAGTAGCCCGGAGGGCGGGGGGACCACCCCCTACGAGCAGTACTTC.

The V and J genes are TRBV5-4 and TRBJ2-5; 7 bases fit TRBD2. The CDR3 is 15 residues long. V was clipped by 0 bases and J by 9 bases; unmatched bases: 11. CDR1 is SGHNT and CDR2 is YYREEE in the germline V gene (reference sequence). The chain's CDR3 is CASSLGAGPEEAQYF. The DNA of the CDR3 is TGTGCCAGCAGCTTGGGAGCGGGGCCAGAGGAGGCCCAGTACTTC.

This sequence joins TRBV9 and TRBJ2-7; the match to TRBD1 covers 8 bases. V dropped 0 bases and J dropped 7; count of bases not matched to a gene: 6. CDR3 length: 14 residues. In germline, CDR1 is SGDLS, CDR2 YYNGEE. CDR3: CASSVGGRTGEQYF. CDR3 in DNA: TGTGCCAGCAGCGTAGGCGGCAGGACAGGGGAGCAGTACTTC.

The rearrangement uses TRBV19 and TRBJ1-5; possibly TRBD1 for D (5 bases). CDR3 length: 13 amino acids. The germline V and J ends were trimmed by 9 bases and 4 bases, with 13 bases remaining between them. Germline-derived CDR1 and CDR2 are LNHDA and SQIVND (reference sequence). The chain's CDR3 is CASRGGWNQPQHF. The CDR3 DNA reads TGTGCCAGCCGGGGGGGGTGGAATCAGCCCCAGCATTTT.

This clone is a singleton in its sample. The rearrangement links TRBV7-2 to TRBJ2-3, with 8 bases aligning to TRBD2. The V segment lost 2 bases and the J segment 6 bases; nucleotides outside the gene matches: 13. CDR3 length: 17 residues. Germline V lookup: CDR1 SGHTA, CDR2 FQGNSA. CDR3 sequence: CASSLSFFRGGGDTQYF. CDR3 nucleotides: TGTGCCAGCAGCTTATCCTTCTTCCGGGGGGGAGGGGATACGCAGTATTTT.

The chain has TRBV7-6 and TRBJ1-3; TRBD1 matches 9 bases. Germline V CDR1 and CDR2: SGHVS, FNYEAQ. The CDR3 runs to 19 residues. V lost 0 bases, J lost 1 base, and 10 bases stayed unmatched. CDR3 protein: CASSLAAGTGSLSGNTIYF. CDR3 coding DNA: TGTGCCAGCAGCTTAGCTGCCGGGACAGGGTCTTTATCTGGAAACACCATATATTTT.

V is TRBV4-2 and J is TRBJ2-1, with TRBD2 as a possible D gene (5 bases). The CDR3 spans 14 residues. V lost 0 bases and J 9 bases, leaving 12 bases between the germline ends. CDR1 is LGHNA, CDR2 YNFKEQ, per germline. DNA of the CDR3: TGTGCCAGCAGCCAAGATCGGGGAGTCGCTGAGCAGTTCTTC. Its protein is CASSQDRGVAEQFF.

The rearrangement links TRBV6-5 to TRBJ1-2; 9 bases line up with TRBD1. J was trimmed by 5 bases and V by 5 bases; bases with no gene match: 3. The CDR3 length is 13 residues. Germline V gene sequence: CDR1 MNHEY, CDR2 SVGAGI. CDR3: CASSGTGKYGYTF. CDR3 coding DNA: TGTGCCAGCAGTGGGACAGGGAAGTATGGCTACACCTTC.

The chain recombines TRBV11-3 with TRBJ2-1, with 13 bases lining up with TRBD2. CDR3 size: 16 residues. CDR1 and CDR2 (germline): SGHNT, YENEEA. The ends lost 5 bases at V and 4 bases at J; junction bases unmatched: 5. The CDR3 reads CASSLRTSGGYNEQFF. The CDR3 bases are TGTGCCAGCAGCCTCCGGACTAGCGGGGGATACAATGAGCAGTTCTTC.

This clone occurred many times. This chain links TRBV9 with TRBJ1-1, with unresolved D. CDR3 size: 13 residues. With 0 bases removed from V and 4 bases from J, the gap between germline ends came to 7 bases. CDR1 is SGDLS and CDR2 is YYNGEE in the germline V gene. The CDR3 spells CASSVERATEAFF. The CDR3 DNA reads TGTGCCAGCAGCGTAGAGAGGGCCACTGAAGCTTTCTTT.

The chain is built from TRBV30 and TRBJ2-5; 11 bases fit TRBD2. Germline V gene sequence: CDR1 GTSNPN, CDR2 SVGIG (reference sequence). V lost 4 bases to trimming and J lost 2 bases; unmatched junction nucleotides: 6. The CDR3 covers 15 residues. The CDR3 DNA follows: TGTGCCTGGACTCTAGCGGGAGGATCTCAAGAGACCCAGTACTTC. This encodes CAWTLAGGSQETQYF.

Comments on this clone: Other DNA variants within this sample encode the same CDR3. The chain combines TRBV7-3 with TRBJ2-7; 8 positions agree with TRBD1. Germline V CDR1 and CDR2: SGHTA, FQGTGA. V lost 5 bases and J lost 3; bases outside the gene matches: 3. The CDR3 has 13 amino acids. The CDR3 nucleotides read TGTGCCAGCAGCCTCGACAGGGGCTACGAGCAGTACTTC. Protein sequence: CASSLDRGYEQYF.

The rearrangement links TRBV7-7 to TRBJ2-1; 9 bases agree with TRBD1. After removal of 5 bases from V and 3 bases from J, the junction contained 2 bases not matched to a gene. This CDR3 has 14 amino acids. The germline gives CDR1 SSHAT, CDR2 FNYEAQ (reference sequence). The DNA for the CDR3 is TGTGCCAGCAGCCGGGACAGGGTCTACAATGAGCAGTTCTTC. The encoded protein is CASSRDRVYNEQFF. Together with reference TRBV7-7 and TRBJ2-1, the CDR3 gives the full variable domain: GAGVSQSPRYKVTKRGQDVTLRCDPISSHATLYWYQQALGQGPEFLTYFNYEAQPDKSGLPSDRFSAERPEGSISTLTIQRTEQRDSAMYRCASSRDRVYNEQFFGPGTRLTVL.

The rearrangement joins TRBV27 to TRBJ1-2, with 7 bases matching TRBD1. The CDR3 spans 13 residues. Germline-derived CDR1 and CDR2 are MNHEY and SMNVEV (reference sequence). The J segment lost 4 bases and the V segment lost 4 bases, leaving 3 bases of the junction unmatched. The CDR3 region has the DNA TGTGCCAGCAGTTCGACAGGGTTCTATGGCTACACCTTC. This sequence encodes CASSSTGFYGYTF.

The CDR3 spells CASSLDSSNQPQHF. The CDR3 DNA reads as TGCGCCAGCAGCTTGGACAGTAGCAATCAGCCCCAGCATTTT. The J gene is TRBJ1-5, the V gene TRBV5-1; no clear D. The V and J ends lost 0 bases and 0 bases respectively, with 4 bases between them. CDR1 and CDR2 (germline): SGHRS, YFSETQ. The CDR3 spans 14 residues.

J is TRBJ2-3 and V is TRBV19, with 8 bases aligning to TRBD2. Trimming took 1 base from V and 5 from J; bases not matched to a gene: 11. From germline, CDR1 is LNHDA and CDR2 SQIVND (reference sequence). CDR3 length equals 17 residues. The CDR3, as DNA: TGTGCCAGTAGTATAGGGGGTGCGGGGGGCCATAGAGATACGCAGTATTTT. The encoded protein is CASSIGGAGGHRDTQYF. The full variable domain, with the rest looked up from reference TRBV19 and TRBJ2-3, is DGGITQSPKYLFRKEGQNVTLSCEQNLNHDAMYWYRQDPGQGLRLIYYSQIVNDFQKGDIAEGYSVSREKKESFPLTVTSAQKNPTAFYLCASSIGGAGGHRDTQYFGPGTRLTVL.

Only one count was recorded for this clone. The chain links TRBV6-5 to TRBJ2-7, with a possible D match to TRBD1 (5 bases). V lost 6 bases and J lost 7, with 16 bases in between. CDR3 size: 13 residues. Per germline, CDR1 MNHEY and CDR2 SVGAGI. The CDR3: CASRDIVRVEQYF. The CDR3, as DNA: TGTGCCAGCAGGGACATAGTACGTGTGGAGCAGTACTTC.

The rearrangement uses TRBV7-6 and TRBJ2-3; 8 bases are a match to TRBD2. CDR3 length equals 18 residues. Germline loops: CDR1 SGHVS, CDR2 FNYEAQ. With 3 bases clipped from V and 1 base from J, the junction kept 12 bases outside the gene matches. The CDR3 sequence is CASSLGTSGRGGTDTQYF. CDR3 bases: TGTGCCAGCAGCTTGGGGACCTCGGGGCGGGGGGGCACAGATACGCAGTATTTT.

Only one count was recorded for this clone. The rearrangement uses TRBV5-1 and TRBJ2-1, with 7 bases that match TRBD2. The V segment lost 0 bases and the J segment 4 bases; nucleotides outside the gene matches: 4. From germline, CDR1 is SGHRS and CDR2 YFSETQ. This CDR3 region has 15 residues. In DNA, the CDR3 is TGCGCCAGCAGCTTGGATCCTAGCGGATACAATGAGCAGTTCTTC. Its translation: CASSLDPSGYNEQFF. Supplemented by reference TRBV5-1 and TRBJ2-1, the full variable domain reads KAGVTQTPRYLIKTRGQQVTLSCSPISGHRSVSWYQQTPGQGLQFLFEYFSETQRNKGNFPGRFSGRQFSNSRSEMNVSTLELGDSALYLCASSLDPSGYNEQFFGPGTRLTVL.

The chain joins TRBV7-9 to TRBJ1-1, with D possibly being TRBD1 (5 bases). This CDR3 has 13 amino acids. From germline, CDR1 is SEHNR and CDR2 FQNEAQ (reference sequence). Trimming removed 4 bases at V and 3 bases at J, with 9 bases between. The CDR3 is CASSSKGDTEAFF. DNA of the CDR3: TGTGCCAGCAGCTCAAAAGGGGACACTGAAGCTTTCTTT.